This TCR beta chain was recorded in a study of identical twins. Study-wide points: Zero-insertion analyses could be partly confounded by invariant MAIT and iNKT cells. Rather than following the same donors, the conclusions depended on cross-sectional statistical analysis.

TCRdb reanalysed the 5' RACE reads using MiXCR and keeps one entry per CDR3 protein. This table has 400,000 or so distinct CDR3 sequences, approximately 9.1% appearing once. Only healthy Caucasians were enrolled as donors. V lost 7 bases and J lost 4; bases outside the gene matches: 6. CDR1 and CDR2 from the germline V gene are SGHRS and YFSETQ. The CDR3 covers 14 residues. This clonotype came up many times. Antigen specificity is unknown. This TCR came from a woman aged 50 to 60 in good health. The sample was naive T cells sorted from blood. This chain joins TRBV5-1 and TRBJ2-1; 9 nucleotides match TRBD1. This CDR3 reads CASGRDRAYNEQFF. In DNA form, the CDR3 reads TGCGCCAGCGGCCGGGACAGGGCATACAATGAGCAGTTCTTC.